Listed here are 11 T cell receptor beta chains from one sample, sequenced in a study of cytomegalovirus exposure and HLA in healthy donors. The data were produced by immunoSEQ multiplex PCR, yet TCRdb's version contains in-frame clones alone and is incomplete. Altogether some 140,000 clones are present, 70% to 85% being singletons, with the ten largest covering around 27%. The sequenced sample consisted of PBMCs. Receptors originate from a man aged 30 to 39 in good health and CMV-seropositive.

This clone was seen just once. The rearrangement links TRBV27 to TRBJ2-7; 13 nucleotides align to TRBD2. Germline CDR1 is MNHEY and CDR2 is SMNVEV (reference sequence). V lost 6 bases, J lost 3 bases, and 5 bases stayed unmatched. This CDR3 comprises 15 residues. The DNA for the CDR3 is TGTGCCAGCAGGATACTAGCGGGAGGGAACTACGAGCAGTACTTC. It yields the protein CASRILAGGNYEQYF.

The V gene is TRBV14, the J gene TRBJ2-1, with TRBD2 identical over 14 bases. The CDR3 covers 17 residues. Germline CDR1 SGHDN, CDR2 FVKESK. Trimming took 0 bases from V and 9 from J; bases not matched to a gene: 7. CDR3 in DNA: TGTGCCAGCAGCCAAGATTGGGGACTAGCGGGAGTAGGTGAGCAGTTCTTC. It translates to CASSQDWGLAGVGEQFF.

This chain links TRBV7-9 with TRBJ1-2; TRBD1 agrees at 7 bases. The germline gives CDR1 SEHNR, CDR2 FQNEAQ (reference sequence). With 5 bases clipped from V and 3 bases from J, the junction kept 6 bases outside the gene matches. CDR3 size: 14 residues. The CDR3 region has the DNA TGTGCCAGCAGCGCCCCCGGACAGGACTATGGCTACACCTTC. This sequence encodes CASSAPGQDYGYTF.

The rearrangement uses TRBV2 and TRBJ1-2; tentatively, D is TRBD1 (5 bases). V lost 3 bases to trimming and J lost 4 bases, with 15 bases between them. The CDR3 spans 15 residues. Germline assignment: CDR1 SNHLY and CDR2 FYNNEI. Written as DNA, the CDR3 is TGTGCCAGCAGTGAGGTGGGGGGAGGAAGCTATGGCTACACCTTC. Protein: CASSEVGGGSYGYTF.

CDR3 in amino acids: CASSPLNNEQYF. CDR3 DNA: TGTGCCAGCTCACCACTTAATAACGAGCAGTACTTC. J is TRBJ2-7 and V is TRBV18; D ambiguous. CDR3 length: 12 amino acids. Germline CDR1 reads KGHSH; CDR2 reads LQKENI. The V end lost 1 base, the J end lost 5 bases, and 6 bases lay between the germline ends.

This rearrangement joins TRBV30 to TRBJ2-2; a possible D gene is TRBD1 (5 bases). CDR1 is GTSNPN and CDR2 is SVGIG in the germline V gene (reference sequence). The length of the CDR3 is 15 residues. V was clipped by 8 bases and J by 1 base, with 17 bases between them. CDR3 sequence reads: CALPAAGLNTGELFF. The CDR3, as DNA: TGTGCCCTGCCCGCGGCAGGGCTGAACACCGGGGAGCTGTTTTTT.

In nucleotides, the CDR3 is TGTGCCAGCAGCCTAGGCCCGGGACAGGGGGCAGATACGCAGTATTTT. It specifies CASSLGPGQGADTQYF. The V gene is TRBV7-9, the J gene TRBJ2-3, with 11 bases matching TRBD1. CDR1 is SEHNR and CDR2 is FQNEAQ in the germline V gene (reference sequence). The CDR3 is 16 amino acids. The V and J ends lost 5 bases and 4 bases, in that order; junction bases with no gene match: 8.

The J gene is TRBJ1-2, the V gene TRBV18, with TRBD1 matching over 7 bases. V was clipped by 8 bases and J by 4 bases; unmatched bases: 10. There are 14 residues in the CDR3. Germline V gene data show CDR1 as KGHSH and CDR2 as LQKENI. In DNA, the CDR3 is TGTGCCAGCGCGCCAGACACAGGGGTCTATGGCTACACCTTC. The encoded protein is CASAPDTGVYGYTF.

This clone appeared a few times. V and J are TRBV1 and TRBJ2-7; no DNA check was done on the table's D call, TRBD1. TRBV1 is classified as a pseudogene. The CDR3 has 17 amino acids. In DNA form, the CDR3 reads TGCACCAGCAGCCCAGACCCCACAGGGCCCGGTGCAAACGAGCAGTACTTC. This translates into CTSSPDPTGPGANEQYF.

The chain employs TRBV6-5 and TRBJ1-2; maybe TRBD1 (6 bases). Germline V gives CDR1 MNHEY, CDR2 SVGAGI. The CDR3 loop spans 16 amino acids. Trimming took 0 bases from V and 6 from J, leaving 17 bases between them. The CDR3 sequence is CASSYSSTGTPDGYTF. CDR3 in DNA: TGTGCCAGCAGTTACTCATCCACAGGGACACCCGATGGCTACACCTTC.

The sample holds one count of this clone. The rearrangement joins TRBV27 to TRBJ2-3; D gene uncertain. Deletions cut 4 bases from V and 6 bases from J, with 17 bases between. The CDR3 extends over 15 amino acids. CDR1 and CDR2 from the germline V gene are MNHEY and SMNVEV (reference sequence). The CDR3 DNA reads TGTGCCAGCAGTTCATGGAAGAGTAAGGAGGATACGCAGTATTTT. It yields the protein CASSSWKSKEDTQYF.